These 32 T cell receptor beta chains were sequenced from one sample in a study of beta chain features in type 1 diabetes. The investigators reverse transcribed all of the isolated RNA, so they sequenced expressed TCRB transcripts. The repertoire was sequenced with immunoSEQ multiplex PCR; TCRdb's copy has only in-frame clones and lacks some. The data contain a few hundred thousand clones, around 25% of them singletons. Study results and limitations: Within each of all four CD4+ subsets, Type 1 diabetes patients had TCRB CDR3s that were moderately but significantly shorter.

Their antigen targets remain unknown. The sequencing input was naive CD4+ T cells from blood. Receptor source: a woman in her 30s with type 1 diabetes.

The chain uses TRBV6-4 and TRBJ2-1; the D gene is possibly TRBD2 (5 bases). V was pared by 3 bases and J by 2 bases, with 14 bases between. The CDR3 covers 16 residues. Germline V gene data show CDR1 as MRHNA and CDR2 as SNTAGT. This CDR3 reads CASSESADTPYNEQFF. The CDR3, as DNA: TGTGCCAGCAGTGAATCAGCGGATACCCCCTACAATGAGCAGTTCTTC.

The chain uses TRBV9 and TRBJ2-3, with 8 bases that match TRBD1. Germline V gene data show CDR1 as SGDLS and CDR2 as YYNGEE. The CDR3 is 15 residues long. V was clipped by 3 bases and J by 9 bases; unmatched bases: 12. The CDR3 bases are TGTGCCAGCAGCGGGGACGGACAGGGCAGTAGGACGCAGTATTTT. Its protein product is CASSGDGQGSRTQYF.

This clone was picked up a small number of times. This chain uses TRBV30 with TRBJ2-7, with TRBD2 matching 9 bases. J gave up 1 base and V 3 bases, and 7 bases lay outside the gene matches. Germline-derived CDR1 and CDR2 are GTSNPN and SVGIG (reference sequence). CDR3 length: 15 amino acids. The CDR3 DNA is TGTGCCTGGAGGGCCTTTAGCGGGAGTTCCTACGAGCAGTACTTC. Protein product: CAWRAFSGSSYEQYF.

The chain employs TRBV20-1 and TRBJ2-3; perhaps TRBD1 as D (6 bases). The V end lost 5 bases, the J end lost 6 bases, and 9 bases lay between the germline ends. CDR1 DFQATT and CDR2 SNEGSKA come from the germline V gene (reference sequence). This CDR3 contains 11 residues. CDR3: CSAERGDTQYF. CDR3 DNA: TGCAGTGCTGAAAGGGGGGATACGCAGTATTTT.

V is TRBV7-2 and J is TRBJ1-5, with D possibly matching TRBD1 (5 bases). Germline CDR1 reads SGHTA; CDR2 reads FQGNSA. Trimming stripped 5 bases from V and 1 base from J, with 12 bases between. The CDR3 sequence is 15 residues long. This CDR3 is CASSRTPGSNQPQHF. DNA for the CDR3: TGTGCCAGCAGCCGGACACCCGGGAGCAATCAGCCCCAGCATTTT.

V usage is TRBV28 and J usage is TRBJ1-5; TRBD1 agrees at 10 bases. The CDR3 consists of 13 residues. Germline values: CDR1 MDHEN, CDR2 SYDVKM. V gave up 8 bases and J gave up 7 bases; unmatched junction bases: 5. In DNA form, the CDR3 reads TGTGCCAGCCGGACAGGGGGAAGGCAGCCCCAGCATTTT. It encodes CASRTGGRQPQHF. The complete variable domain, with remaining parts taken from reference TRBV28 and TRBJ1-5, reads DVKVTQSSRYLVKRTGEKVFLECVQDMDHENMFWYRQDPGLGLRLIYFSYDVKMKEKGDIPEGYSVSREKKERFSLILESASTNQTSMYLCASRTGGRQPQHFGDGTRLSIL.

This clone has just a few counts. This CDR3 reads CASRDSAQETQYF. As DNA, the CDR3 is TGTGCCAGCAGGGACAGCGCACAAGAGACCCAGTACTTC. The chain couples TRBV28 to TRBJ2-5, with D possibly TRBD1 on 6 matching bases. CDR1 and CDR2 (germline): MDHEN, SYDVKM. V gave up 6 bases and J gave up 2 bases, with 10 bases separating them. This CDR3 is built from 13 residues. Looking up the rest from reference TRBV28 and TRBJ2-5 gives the full variable domain: DVKVTQSSRYLVKRTGEKVFLECVQDMDHENMFWYRQDPGLGLRLIYFSYDVKMKEKGDIPEGYSVSREKKERFSLILESASTNQTSMYLCASRDSAQETQYFGPGTRLLVL.

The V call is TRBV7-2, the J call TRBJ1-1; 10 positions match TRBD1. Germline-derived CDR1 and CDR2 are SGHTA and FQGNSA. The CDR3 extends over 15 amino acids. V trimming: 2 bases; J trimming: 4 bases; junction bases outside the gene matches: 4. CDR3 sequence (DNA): TGTGCCAGCAGCTTAATTGGGACAGGGGCCACTGAAGCTTTCTTT. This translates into CASSLIGTGATEAFF.

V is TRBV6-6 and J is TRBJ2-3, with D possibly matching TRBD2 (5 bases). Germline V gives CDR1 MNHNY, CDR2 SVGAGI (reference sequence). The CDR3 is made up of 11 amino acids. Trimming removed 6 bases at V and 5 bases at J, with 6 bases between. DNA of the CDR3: TGTGCCAGCAGCGGAGGAGATACGCAGTATTTT. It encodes CASSGGDTQYF.

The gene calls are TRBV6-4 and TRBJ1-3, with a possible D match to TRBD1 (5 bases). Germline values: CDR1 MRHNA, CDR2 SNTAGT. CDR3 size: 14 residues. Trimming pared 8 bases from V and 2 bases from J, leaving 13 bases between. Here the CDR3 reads CASVGGGAGNTIYF. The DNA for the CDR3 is TGTGCCAGCGTCGGGGGGGGAGCTGGAAACACCATATATTTT.

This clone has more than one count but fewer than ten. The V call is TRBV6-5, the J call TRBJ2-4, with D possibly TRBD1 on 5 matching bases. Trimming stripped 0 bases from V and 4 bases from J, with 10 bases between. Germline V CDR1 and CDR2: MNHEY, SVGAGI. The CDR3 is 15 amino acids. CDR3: CASSYSRANKNIQYF. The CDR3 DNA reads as TGTGCCAGCAGTTACTCCAGGGCGAATAAAAACATTCAGTACTTC.

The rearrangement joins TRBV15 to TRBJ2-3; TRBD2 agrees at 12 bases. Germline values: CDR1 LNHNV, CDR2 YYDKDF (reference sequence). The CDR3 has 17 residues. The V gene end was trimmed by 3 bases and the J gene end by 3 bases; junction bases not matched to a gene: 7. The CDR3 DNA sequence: TGTGCCACCAGCAGGGGGACTAGCGGGTCGAGTACAGATACGCAGTATTTT. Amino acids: CATSRGTSGSSTDTQYF.

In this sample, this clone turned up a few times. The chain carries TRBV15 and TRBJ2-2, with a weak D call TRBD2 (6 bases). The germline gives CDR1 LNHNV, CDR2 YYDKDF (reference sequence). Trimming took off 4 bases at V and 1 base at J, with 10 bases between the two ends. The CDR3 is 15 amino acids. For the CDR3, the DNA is TGTGCCACCAGCAAAAGCGGGCAGAACACCGGGGAGCTGTTTTTT. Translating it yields CATSKSGQNTGELFF. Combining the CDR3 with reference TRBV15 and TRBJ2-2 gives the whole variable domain DAMVIQNPRYQVTQFGKPVTLSCSQTLNHNVMYWYQQKSSQAPKLLFHYYDKDFNNEADTPDNFQSRRPNTSFCFLDIRSPGLGDTAMYLCATSKSGQNTGELFFGEGSRLTVL.

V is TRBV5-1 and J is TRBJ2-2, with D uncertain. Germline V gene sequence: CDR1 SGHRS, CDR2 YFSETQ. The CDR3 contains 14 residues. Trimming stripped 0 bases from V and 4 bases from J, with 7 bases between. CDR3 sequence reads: CASSLGPPTGELFF. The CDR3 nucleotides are TGCGCCAGCAGCTTGGGGCCCCCCACCGGGGAGCTGTTTTTT.

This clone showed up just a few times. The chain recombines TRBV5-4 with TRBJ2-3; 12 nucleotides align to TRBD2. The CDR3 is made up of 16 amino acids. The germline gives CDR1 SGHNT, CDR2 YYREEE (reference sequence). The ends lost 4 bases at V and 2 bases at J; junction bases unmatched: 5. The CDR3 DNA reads TGTGCCAGCAGCCCTGGACTAGCGGGATACACAGATACGCAGTATTTT. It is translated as CASSPGLAGYTDTQYF.

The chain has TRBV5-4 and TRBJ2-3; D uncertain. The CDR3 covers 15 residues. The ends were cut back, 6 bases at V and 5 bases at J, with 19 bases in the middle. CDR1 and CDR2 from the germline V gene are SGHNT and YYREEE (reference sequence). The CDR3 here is CASTPKPLYRDTQYF. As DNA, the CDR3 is TGTGCCAGCACCCCGAAGCCTCTTTACCGAGATACGCAGTATTTT.

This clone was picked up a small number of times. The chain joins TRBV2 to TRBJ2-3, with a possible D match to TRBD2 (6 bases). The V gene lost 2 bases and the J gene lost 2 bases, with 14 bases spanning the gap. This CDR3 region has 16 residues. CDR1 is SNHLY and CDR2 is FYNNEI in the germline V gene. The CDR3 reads CASSELGLANTDTQYF. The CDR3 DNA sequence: TGTGCCAGCAGTGAACTTGGGCTAGCGAACACAGATACGCAGTATTTT.

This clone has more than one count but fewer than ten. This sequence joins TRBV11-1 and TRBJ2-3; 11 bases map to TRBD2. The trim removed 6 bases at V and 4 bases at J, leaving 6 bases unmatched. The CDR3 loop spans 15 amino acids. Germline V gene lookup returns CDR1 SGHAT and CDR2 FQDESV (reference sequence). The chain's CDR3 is CASSQLAGESDTQYF. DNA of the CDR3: TGTGCCAGCAGTCAACTAGCGGGAGAATCAGATACGCAGTATTTT.

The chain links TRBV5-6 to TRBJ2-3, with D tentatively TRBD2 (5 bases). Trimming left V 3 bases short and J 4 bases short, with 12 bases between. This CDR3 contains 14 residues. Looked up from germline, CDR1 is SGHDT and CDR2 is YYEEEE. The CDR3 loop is CASSSRRTADTQYF. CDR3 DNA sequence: TGTGCCAGCAGCTCGCGTCGGACTGCAGATACGCAGTATTTT.

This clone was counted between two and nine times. The CDR3 bases are TGTGCCTGGAGTGTACTCATGGGCAATCAGCCCCAGCATTTT. Its translation is CAWSVLMGNQPQHF. V is TRBV30 and J is TRBJ1-5; D gene uncertain. In germline, CDR1 is GTSNPN, CDR2 SVGIG (reference sequence). This CDR3 comprises 14 residues. The V end lost 0 bases, the J end lost 2 bases, and 8 bases lay between the germline ends.

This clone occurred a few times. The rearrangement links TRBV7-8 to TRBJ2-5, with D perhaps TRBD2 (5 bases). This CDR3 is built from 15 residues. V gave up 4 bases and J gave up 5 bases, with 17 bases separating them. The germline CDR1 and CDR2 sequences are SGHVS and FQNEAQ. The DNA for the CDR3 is TGTGCCAGCAGCTCCGACCGATCGGGGTACGAGACCCAGTACTTC. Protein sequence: CASSSDRSGYETQYF.

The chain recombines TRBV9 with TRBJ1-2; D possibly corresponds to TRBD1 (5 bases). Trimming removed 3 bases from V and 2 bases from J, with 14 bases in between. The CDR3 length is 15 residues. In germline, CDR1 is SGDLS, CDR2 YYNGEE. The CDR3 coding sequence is TGTGCCAGCAGCGGGACATTCATCGGGAACTATGGCTACACCTTC. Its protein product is CASSGTFIGNYGYTF.

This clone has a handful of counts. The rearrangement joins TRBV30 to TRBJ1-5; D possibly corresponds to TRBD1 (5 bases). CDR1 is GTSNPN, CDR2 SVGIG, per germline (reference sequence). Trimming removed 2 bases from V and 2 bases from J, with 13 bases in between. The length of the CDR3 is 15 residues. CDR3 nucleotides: TGTGCCTGGAGTTCAGGGAATCTTGGCAATCAGCCCCAGCATTTT. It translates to CAWSSGNLGNQPQHF.

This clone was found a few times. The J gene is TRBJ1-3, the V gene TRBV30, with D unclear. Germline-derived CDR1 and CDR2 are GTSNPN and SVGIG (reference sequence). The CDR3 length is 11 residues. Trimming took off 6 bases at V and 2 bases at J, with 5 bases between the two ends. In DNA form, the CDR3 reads TGTGCCTGCGGAGCTGGAAACACCATATATTTT. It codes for CACGAGNTIYF. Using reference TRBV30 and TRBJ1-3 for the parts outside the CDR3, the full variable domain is SQTIHQWPATLVQPVGSPLSLECTVEGTSNPNLYWYRQAAGRGLQLLFYSVGIGQISSEVPQNLSASRPQDRQFILSSKKLLLSDSGFYLCACGAGNTIYFGEGSWLTVV.

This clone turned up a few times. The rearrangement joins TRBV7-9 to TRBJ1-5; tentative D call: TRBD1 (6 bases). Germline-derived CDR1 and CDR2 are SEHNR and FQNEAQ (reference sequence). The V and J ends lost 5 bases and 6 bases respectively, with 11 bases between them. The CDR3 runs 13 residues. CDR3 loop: CASSPTGSQPQHF. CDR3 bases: TGTGCCAGCAGCCCCACAGGGAGTCAGCCCCAGCATTTT.

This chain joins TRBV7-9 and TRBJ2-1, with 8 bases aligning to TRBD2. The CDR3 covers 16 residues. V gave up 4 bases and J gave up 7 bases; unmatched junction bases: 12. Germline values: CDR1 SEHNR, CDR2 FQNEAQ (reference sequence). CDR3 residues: CASSSRVAGGWNEQFF. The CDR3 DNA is TGTGCCAGCAGCTCCCGGGTGGCGGGAGGCTGGAATGAGCAGTTCTTC. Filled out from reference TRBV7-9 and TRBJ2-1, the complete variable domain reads DTGVSQNPRHKITKRGQNVTFRCDPISEHNRLYWYRQTLGQGPEFLTYFQNEAQLEKSRLLSDRFSAERPKGSFSTLEIQRTEQGDSAMYLCASSSRVAGGWNEQFFGPGTRLTVL.

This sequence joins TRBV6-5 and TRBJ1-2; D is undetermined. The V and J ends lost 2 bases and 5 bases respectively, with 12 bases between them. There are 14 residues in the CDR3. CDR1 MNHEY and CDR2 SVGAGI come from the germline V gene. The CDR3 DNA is TGTGCCAGCAGTTACATTCAGGCCCCTTATGGCTACACCTTC. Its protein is CASSYIQAPYGYTF.

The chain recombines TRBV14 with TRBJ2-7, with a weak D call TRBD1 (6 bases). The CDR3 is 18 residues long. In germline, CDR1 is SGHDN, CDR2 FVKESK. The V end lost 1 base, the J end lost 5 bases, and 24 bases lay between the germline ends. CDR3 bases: TGTGCCAGCAGCCAAGTCTCGTCTCGAAAGGGGGTGGAGGACGAGCAGTACTTC. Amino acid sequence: CASSQVSSRKGVEDEQYF.

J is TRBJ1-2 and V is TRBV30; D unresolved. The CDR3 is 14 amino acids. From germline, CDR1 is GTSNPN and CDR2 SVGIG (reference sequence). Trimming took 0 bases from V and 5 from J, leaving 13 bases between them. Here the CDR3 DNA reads TGTGCCTGGAGTGTAGGAGGGAATGGGTATGGCTACACCTTC. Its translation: CAWSVGGNGYGYTF.

CDR3 region: CASSVSLGDSRSGANVLTF. DNA of the CDR3: TGTGCCAGCAGCGTAAGTCTGGGGGACTCCCGCTCTGGGGCCAACGTCCTGACTTTC. The gene calls are TRBV9 and TRBJ2-6; possibly TRBD2 for D (6 bases). This CDR3 comprises 19 residues. V lost 1 base, J lost 0 bases, and 17 bases lay in between. The germline V gene has CDR1 SGDLS and CDR2 YYNGEE.

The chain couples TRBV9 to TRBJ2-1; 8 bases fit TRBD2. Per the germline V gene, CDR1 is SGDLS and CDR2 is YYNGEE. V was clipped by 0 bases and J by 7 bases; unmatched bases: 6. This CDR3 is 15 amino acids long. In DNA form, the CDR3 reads TGTGCCAGCAGCGTAGCGGGAGGGCCGGGTAATGAGCAGTTCTTC. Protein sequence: CASSVAGGPGNEQFF.

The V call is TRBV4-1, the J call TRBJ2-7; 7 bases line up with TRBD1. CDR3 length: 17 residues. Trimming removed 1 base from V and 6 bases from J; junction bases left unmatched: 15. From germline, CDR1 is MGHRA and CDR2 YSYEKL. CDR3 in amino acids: CASSQVLGRPGGGEQYF. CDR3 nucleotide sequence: TGCGCCAGCAGCCAAGTCCTCGGGCGGCCAGGGGGTGGCGAGCAGTACTTC.